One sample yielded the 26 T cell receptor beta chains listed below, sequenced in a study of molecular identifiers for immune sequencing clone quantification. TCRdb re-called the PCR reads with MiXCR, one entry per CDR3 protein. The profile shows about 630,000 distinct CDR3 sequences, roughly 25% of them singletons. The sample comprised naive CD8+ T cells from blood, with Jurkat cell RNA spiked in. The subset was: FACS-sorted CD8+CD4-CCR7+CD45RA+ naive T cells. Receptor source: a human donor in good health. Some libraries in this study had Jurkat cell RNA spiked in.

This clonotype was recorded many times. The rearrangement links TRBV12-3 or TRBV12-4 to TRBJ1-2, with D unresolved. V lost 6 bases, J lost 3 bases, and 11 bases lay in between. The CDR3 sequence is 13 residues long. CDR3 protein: CASSQSLHYGYTF. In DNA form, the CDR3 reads TGTGCCAGCAGCCAATCACTCCACTATGGCTACACCTTC.

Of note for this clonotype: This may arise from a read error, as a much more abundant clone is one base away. DNA of the CDR3: TGTGCCAGCAACCCCGAGGGGGGGGAGACCACAGATACGCAGTATTTT. Protein product: CASNPEGGETTDTQYF. The V gene is TRBV9, the J gene TRBJ2-3, with D perhaps matching TRBD2 (7 bases). Trimming cost V 6 bases and J 2 bases, with 19 bases left between them. Germline V gene lookup returns CDR1 SGDLS and CDR2 YYNGEE. The CDR3 is 16 residues long.

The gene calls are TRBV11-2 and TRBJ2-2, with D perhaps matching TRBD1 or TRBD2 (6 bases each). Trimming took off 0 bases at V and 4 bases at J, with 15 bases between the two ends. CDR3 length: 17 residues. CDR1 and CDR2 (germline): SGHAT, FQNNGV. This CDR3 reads CASSLDGGLLSTGELFF. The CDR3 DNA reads TGTGCCAGCAGCTTAGATGGGGGGCTCTTGAGCACCGGGGAGCTGTTTTTT.

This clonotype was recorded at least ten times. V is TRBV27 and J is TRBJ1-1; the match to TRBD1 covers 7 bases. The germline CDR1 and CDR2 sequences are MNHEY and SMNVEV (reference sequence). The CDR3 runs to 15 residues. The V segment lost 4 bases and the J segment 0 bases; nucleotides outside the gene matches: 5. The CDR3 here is CASSYTGALNTEAFF. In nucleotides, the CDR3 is TGTGCCAGCAGTTACACAGGGGCACTGAACACTGAAGCTTTCTTT.

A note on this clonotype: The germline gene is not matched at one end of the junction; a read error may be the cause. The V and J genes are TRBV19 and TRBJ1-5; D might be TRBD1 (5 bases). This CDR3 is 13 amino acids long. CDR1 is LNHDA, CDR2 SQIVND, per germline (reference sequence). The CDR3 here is CASSMWGNQRQHF. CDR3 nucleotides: TGTGCCAGTAGTATGTGGGGCAATCAGCGCCAGCATTTT.

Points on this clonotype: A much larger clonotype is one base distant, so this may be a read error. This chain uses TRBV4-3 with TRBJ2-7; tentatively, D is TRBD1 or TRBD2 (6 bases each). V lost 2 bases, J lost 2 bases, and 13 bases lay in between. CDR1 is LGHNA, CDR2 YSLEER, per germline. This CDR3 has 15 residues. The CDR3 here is CASSQTAGEAYEQYF. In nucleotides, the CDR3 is TGCGCCAGCAGCCAAACCGCAGGGGAGGCCTACGAGCAGTACTTC.

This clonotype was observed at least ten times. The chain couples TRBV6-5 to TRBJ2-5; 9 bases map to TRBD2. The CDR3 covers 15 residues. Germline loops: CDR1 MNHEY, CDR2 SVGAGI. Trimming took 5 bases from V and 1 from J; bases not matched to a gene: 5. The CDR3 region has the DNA TGTGCCAGCAGTACCGGGACTAGCCCCCAAGAGACCCAGTACTTC. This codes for CASSTGTSPQETQYF.

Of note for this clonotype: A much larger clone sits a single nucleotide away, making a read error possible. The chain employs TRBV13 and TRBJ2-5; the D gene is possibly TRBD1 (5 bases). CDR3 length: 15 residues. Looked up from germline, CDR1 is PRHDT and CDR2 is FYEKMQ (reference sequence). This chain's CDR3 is CASSQSEGEEEPQYF. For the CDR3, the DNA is TGTGCCAGCAGCCAATCCGAAGGGGAAGAAGAGCCCCAGTACTTC.

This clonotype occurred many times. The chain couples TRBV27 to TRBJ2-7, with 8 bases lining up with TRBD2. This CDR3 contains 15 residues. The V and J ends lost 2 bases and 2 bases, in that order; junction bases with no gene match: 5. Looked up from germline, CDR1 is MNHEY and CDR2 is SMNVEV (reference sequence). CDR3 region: CASSLTGGGTYEQYF. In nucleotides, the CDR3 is TGTGCCAGCAGTTTAACCGGCGGGGGGACCTACGAGCAGTACTTC.

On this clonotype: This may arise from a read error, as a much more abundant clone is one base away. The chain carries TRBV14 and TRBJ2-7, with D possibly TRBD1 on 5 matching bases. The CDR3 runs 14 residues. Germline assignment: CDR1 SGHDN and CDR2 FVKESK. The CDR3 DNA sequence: TGTGCCAGCAGCCAAAACCCAGGGTCCCACGAGCAGCACTTC. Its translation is CASSQNPGSHEQHF.

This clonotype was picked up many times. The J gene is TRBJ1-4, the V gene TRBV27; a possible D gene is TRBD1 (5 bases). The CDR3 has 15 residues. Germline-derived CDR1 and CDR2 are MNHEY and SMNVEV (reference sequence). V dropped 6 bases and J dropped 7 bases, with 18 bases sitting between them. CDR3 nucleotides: TGTGCCAGCAGCCTAGTGGGGCCAGGACTTGAAAAACTGTTTTTT. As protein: CASSLVGPGLEKLFF.

CDR3 protein: CASSAGTGGLDEQFF. The CDR3 coding sequence is TGTGCCAGCAGCGCCGGGACAGGGGGCCTTGATGAGCAGTTCTTC. The chain joins TRBV6-2 or TRBV6-3 to TRBJ2-1; 12 nucleotides line up with TRBD1. The CDR3 sequence is 15 residues long. Germline CDR1 is MNHEY and CDR2 is SVGEGT. V gave up 6 bases and J gave up 8 bases; unmatched junction bases: 8.

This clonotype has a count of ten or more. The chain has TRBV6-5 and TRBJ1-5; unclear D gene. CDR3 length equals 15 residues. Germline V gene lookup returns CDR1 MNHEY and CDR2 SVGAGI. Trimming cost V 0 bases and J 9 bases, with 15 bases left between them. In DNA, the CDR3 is TGTGCCAGCAGTTACTCGGGCACAGAGCCATGGCCCCAGCATTTT. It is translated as CASSYSGTEPWPQHF.

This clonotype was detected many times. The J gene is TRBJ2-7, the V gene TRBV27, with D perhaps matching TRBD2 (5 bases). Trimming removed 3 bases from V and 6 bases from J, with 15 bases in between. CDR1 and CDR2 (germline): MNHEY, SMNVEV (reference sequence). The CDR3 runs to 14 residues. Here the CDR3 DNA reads TGTGCCAGCAGTTTGGCTAGCACCCCCGCCGAGCAGTACTTC. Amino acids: CASSLASTPAEQYF.

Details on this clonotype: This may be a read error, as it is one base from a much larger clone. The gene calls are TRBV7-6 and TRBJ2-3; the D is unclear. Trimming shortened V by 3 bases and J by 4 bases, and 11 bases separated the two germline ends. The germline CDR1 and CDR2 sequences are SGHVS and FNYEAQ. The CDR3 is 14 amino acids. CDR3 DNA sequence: TGTGCCAGCAGCTTCAGCCGGCCCCCAGATACGCAGTATTTT. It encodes CASSFSRPPDTQYF.

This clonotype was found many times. CDR3 DNA sequence: TGCGCCAGCAGCGCGGCCGGGACAGGGTCCTACGAGCAGTACTTC. The encoded protein is CASSAAGTGSYEQYF. This rearrangement joins TRBV4-1 to TRBJ2-7; 9 nucleotides line up with TRBD1. The trim removed 5 bases at V and 1 base at J, leaving 6 bases unmatched. CDR1 MGHRA and CDR2 YSYEKL come from the germline V gene. This CDR3 is built from 15 residues.

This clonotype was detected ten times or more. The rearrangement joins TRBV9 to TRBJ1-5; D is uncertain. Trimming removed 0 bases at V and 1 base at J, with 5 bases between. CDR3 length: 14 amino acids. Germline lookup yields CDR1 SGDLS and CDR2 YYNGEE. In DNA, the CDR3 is TGTGCCAGCAGCGTAGAGGACAGCAATCAGCCCCAGCATTTT. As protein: CASSVEDSNQPQHF.

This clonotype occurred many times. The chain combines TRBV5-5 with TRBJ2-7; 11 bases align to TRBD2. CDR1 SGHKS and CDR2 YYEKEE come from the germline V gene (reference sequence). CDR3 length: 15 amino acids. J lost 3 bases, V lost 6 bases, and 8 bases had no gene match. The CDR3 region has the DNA TGTGCCAGCAAGCACCCGGGACTAGCGGACTACGAGCAGTACTTC. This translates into CASKHPGLADYEQYF.

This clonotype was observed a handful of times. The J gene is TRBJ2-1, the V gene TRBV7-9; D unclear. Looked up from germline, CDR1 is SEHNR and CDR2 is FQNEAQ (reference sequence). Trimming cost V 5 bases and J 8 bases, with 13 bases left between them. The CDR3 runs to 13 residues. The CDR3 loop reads CASSPALDDEQFF. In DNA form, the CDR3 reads TGTGCCAGCAGCCCCGCTCTTGATGATGAGCAGTTCTTC.

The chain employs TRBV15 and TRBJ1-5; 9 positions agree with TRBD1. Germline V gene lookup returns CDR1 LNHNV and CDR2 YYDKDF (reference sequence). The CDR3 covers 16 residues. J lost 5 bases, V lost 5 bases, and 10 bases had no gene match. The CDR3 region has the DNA TGTGCCACCAGCGGATCCGGGACAGGGATAGATCAGCCCCAGCATTTT. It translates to CATSGSGTGIDQPQHF.

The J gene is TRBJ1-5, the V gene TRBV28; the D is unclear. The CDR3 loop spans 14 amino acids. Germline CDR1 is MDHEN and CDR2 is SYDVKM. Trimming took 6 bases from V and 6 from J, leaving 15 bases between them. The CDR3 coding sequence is TGTGCCAGCAGAAGCGCCGGAGGCATTCAGCCCCAGCATTTT. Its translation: CASRSAGGIQPQHF.

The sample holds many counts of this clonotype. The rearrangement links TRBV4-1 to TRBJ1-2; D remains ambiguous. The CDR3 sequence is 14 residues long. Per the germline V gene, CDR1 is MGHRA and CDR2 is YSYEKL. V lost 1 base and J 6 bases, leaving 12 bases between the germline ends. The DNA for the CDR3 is TGCGCCAGCAGCCAAGTAGCTGGGTCCGATGGCTACACCTTC. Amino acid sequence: CASSQVAGSDGYTF.

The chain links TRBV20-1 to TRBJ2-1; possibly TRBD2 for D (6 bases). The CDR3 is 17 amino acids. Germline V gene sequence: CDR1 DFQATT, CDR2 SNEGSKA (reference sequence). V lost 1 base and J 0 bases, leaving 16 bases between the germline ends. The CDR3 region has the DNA TGCAGTGCTAGAGTGCCCATTGGGGGGAGCTCCTACAATGAGCAGTTCTTC. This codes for CSARVPIGGSSYNEQFF.

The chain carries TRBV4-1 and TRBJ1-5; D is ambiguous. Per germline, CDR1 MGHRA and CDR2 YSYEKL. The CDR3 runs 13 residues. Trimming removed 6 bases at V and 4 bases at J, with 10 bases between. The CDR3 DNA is TGCGCCAGCAGTCCAACCCTTAATCAGCCCCAGCATTTT. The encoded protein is CASSPTLNQPQHF.

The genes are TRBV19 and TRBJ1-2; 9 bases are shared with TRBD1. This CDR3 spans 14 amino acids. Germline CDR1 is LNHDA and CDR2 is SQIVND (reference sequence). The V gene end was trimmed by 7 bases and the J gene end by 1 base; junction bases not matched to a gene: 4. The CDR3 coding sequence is TGTGCCAGTATCCCGACAGGGGGTAACTATGGCTACACCTTC. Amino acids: CASIPTGGNYGYTF. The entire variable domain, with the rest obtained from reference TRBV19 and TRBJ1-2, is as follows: DGGITQSPKYLFRKEGQNVTLSCEQNLNHDAMYWYRQDPGQGLRLIYYSQIVNDFQKGDIAEGYSVSREKKESFPLTVTSAQKNPTAFYLCASIPTGGNYGYTFGSGTRLTVV.

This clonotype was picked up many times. In nucleotides, the CDR3 is TGTGCCAGCAGCTTCGGGGGTTCGGGCGAGCAGTACTTC. Its translation: CASSFGGSGEQYF. The chain is built from TRBV5-4 and TRBJ2-7; D perhaps matches TRBD2 (6 bases). CDR1 and CDR2 (germline): SGHNT, YYREEE (reference sequence). Trimming stripped 2 bases from V and 6 bases from J, with 12 bases between. The CDR3 contains 13 residues.